Listed below are T cell receptor beta chains from one sample, sequenced in a study of blood T cell repertoires in COVID-19. Clones were sequenced by immunoSEQ multiplex PCR, and TCRdb holds only the in-frame ones, with some missing. The table records approximately 110,000 clones, around nine tenths of them present only once. What was sequenced was peripheral blood. These receptors came from a woman between 50 and 59 years old with active or convalescent COVID-19. The CDR3 runs from the conserved cysteine through the conserved F or W. D genes are given only for firm matches. Expanded clones get a size class; other rows say once, few or many, or leave the size out.

TRBJ2-5 | TRBD2 | TRBV14 | 15 | . | CASSQGGRLPETQYF | TGTGCCAGCAGCCAAGGCGGGAGGTTACCAGAGACCCAGTACTTC
TRBJ1-4 | . | TRBV5-5 | 16 | . | CASSFIWAGAGEKLFF | TGTGCCAGCAGCTTCATTTGGGCAGGGGCCGGTGAAAAACTGTTTTTT
TRBJ2-7 | . | TRBV7-2 | 14 | . | CASSLAVRVYEQYF | TGTGCCAGCAGCTTAGCCGTGCGCGTCTACGAGCAGTACTTC
TRBJ2-4 | . | TRBV24-1 | 13 | once | CATSGGTGNIQYF | TGTGCCACCAGCGGCGGTACCGGAAACATTCAGTACTTC
TRBJ1-1 | . | TRBV6-5 | 15 | . | CATLLRAGIATEAFF | TGTGCCACCTTACTGAGGGCAGGAATCGCCACTGAAGCTTTCTTT
TRBJ2-7 | TRBD2 | TRBV4-3 | 18 | . | CASSQELSGSTYSYEQYF | TGCGCCAGCAGCCAAGAACTTAGCGGGAGTACTTACTCCTACGAGCAGTACTTC
TRBJ1-4 | . | TRBV9 | 14 | . | CASSPAGGNEKLFF | TGTGCCAGCAGCCCGGCGGGCGGTAATGAAAAACTGTTTTTT
TRBJ2-2 | TRBD2 | TRBV5-1 | 17 | once | CASSRGDVNTNTGELFF | TGCGCCAGCAGCCGGGGGGACGTGAATACGAACACCGGGGAGCTGTTTTTT
TRBJ1-2 | . | TRBV28 | 14 | . | CASSFVETNYGYTF | TGTGCCAGCAGTTTTGTCGAGACAAACTATGGCTACACCTTC
TRBJ1-2 | . | TRBV13 | 13 | . | CASSRRGGGGYTF | TGTGCCAGCAGCCGCCGGGGGGGAGGTGGCTACACCTTC
TRBJ1-6 | TRBD1 | TRBV3-1/TRBV3-2 | 14 | . | CASRSDRGLSPLHF | TGTGCCAGCAGATCTGACAGGGGGCTTTCACCCCTCCACTTT
TRBJ1-1 | . | TRBV7-9 | 13 | . | CASSLSPRGEAFF | TGTGCCAGCAGCTTATCCCCCCGGGGAGAAGCTTTCTTT
TRBJ2-7 | . | TRBV30 | 14 | . | CAWSPRGARYEQYF | TGTGCCTGGAGTCCTAGGGGCGCGCGATACGAGCAGTACTTC
TRBJ2-5 | . | TRBV7-3 | 13 | . | CASSSQAGETQYF | TGTGCCAGCAGCTCGCAAGCGGGAGAGACCCAGTACTTC
TRBJ1-1 | . | TRBV28 | 13 | . | CASITGSPTEAFF | TGTGCCAGCATTACAGGGTCTCCCACTGAAGCTTTCTTT
TRBJ2-1 | TRBD1 | TRBV12-5 | 15 | . | CASGYRDRGFGEQFF | TGTGCTAGTGGATACCGGGACAGGGGGTTTGGTGAGCAGTTCTTC
TRBJ1-5 | . | TRBV30 | 13 | . | CAWSVPGLGPQHF | TGTGCCTGGAGTGTACCGGGTTTAGGGCCCCAGCATTTT
TRBJ1-3 | . | TRBV21-1 | 13 | . | CASGTGSGNTIYF | TGTGCCAGCGGTACAGGGTCTGGAAACACCATATATTTT
TRBJ2-3 | . | TRBV7-9 | 15 | . | CASSLHRANTDTQYF | TGTGCCAGCAGCTTACACAGGGCCAACACAGATACGCAGTATTTT
TRBJ2-1 | . | TRBV9 | 16 | . | CASSVGESRFENEQFF | TGTGCCAGCAGCGTAGGAGAGTCCCGCTTTGAGAATGAGCAGTTCTTC
TRBJ1-5 | TRBD1 | TRBV9 | 15 | . | CASSAGQGPSQPQHF | TGTGCCAGCAGCGCCGGACAGGGACCTAGTCAGCCCCAGCATTTT
TRBJ1-2 | . | TRBV7-2 | 13 | . | CASRPASGYGYTF | TGTGCCAGCAGACCGGCGAGCGGGTATGGCTACACCTTC
TRBJ2-3 | . | TRBV7-9 | 12 | . | CASSFDRGTQYF | TGTGCCAGCAGCTTCGATAGGGGGACGCAGTATTTT
TRBJ1-1 | . | TRBV28 | 16 | few | CASSSNTGPPNTEAFF | TGTGCCAGCAGTTCCAATACAGGGCCCCCGAACACTGAAGCTTTCTTT
TRBJ1-1 | TRBD1 | TRBV30 | 14 | few | CAWNPGTGDTEAFF | TGTGCCTGGAACCCCGGGACAGGGGACACTGAAGCTTTCTTT
TRBJ1-5 | TRBD1 | TRBV7-2 | 15 | . | CASSLRQGGNQPQHF | TGTGCCAGCAGCCTGCGACAGGGGGGCAATCAGCCCCAGCATTTT
TRBJ1-6 | . | TRBV9 | 15 | . | CASSPHSDRNSPLHF | TGTGCCAGCAGCCCTCATTCCGACAGAAATTCACCCCTCCACTTT
TRBJ2-3 | . | TRBV21-1 | 16 | . | CASSKVDRTFTDTQYF | TGTGCCAGCAGCAAAGTTGACAGGACCTTCACAGATACGCAGTATTTT
TRBJ2-7 | TRBD1 | TRBV28 | 15 | . | CASSFKQGFSYEQYF | TGTGCCAGCAGTTTCAAACAGGGGTTTTCCTACGAGCAGTACTTC
TRBJ2-3 | TRBD2 | TRBV9 | 21 | . | CASTQNRLAGGRTQYTDTQYF | TGTGCCAGCACCCAAAATAGGCTAGCGGGAGGGAGAACACAGTACACAGATACGCAGTATTTT
TRBJ1-5 | . | TRBV7-2 | 14 | . | CASSSEYSNQPQHF | TGTGCCAGCAGCTCAGAATATAGCAATCAGCCCCAGCATTTT
TRBJ1-6 | TRBD1 | TRBV4-3 | 15 | . | CASSQGAGGSSPLHF | TGCGCCAGCAGCCAGGGAGCAGGGGGGAGTTCACCCCTCCACTTT
TRBJ2-1 | TRBD2 | TRBV7-3 | 15 | once | CASSLGLAGGAEQFF | TGTGCCAGCAGCTTAGGACTAGCGGGAGGGGCCGAGCAGTTCTTC
TRBJ2-5 | TRBD2 | TRBV3-1/TRBV3-2 | 16 | . | CASSRRTSGAQETQYF | TGTGCCAGCAGCCGTAGGACTAGCGGAGCGCAAGAGACCCAGTACTTC
TRBJ1-1 | . | TRBV18 | 13 | . | CASSPPGQSEVFF | TGTGCCAGCTCACCACCAGGACAGTCGGAAGTATTCTTT
TRBJ2-1 | TRBD2 | TRBV9 | 16 | . | CASSASGGRIHNEQFF | TGTGCCAGCAGCGCCTCGGGCGGGAGGATCCACAATGAGCAGTTCTTC
TRBJ2-1 | TRBD2 | TRBV11-2 | 16 | . | CASSLEELAGGDEQFF | TGTGCCAGCAGCTTAGAAGAGCTAGCGGGAGGGGATGAGCAGTTCTTC
TRBJ1-6 | . | TRBV2 | 14 | . | CASKEDSYNSPLHF | TGTGCCAGCAAAGAGGACAGCTATAATTCACCCCTCCACTTT
TRBJ2-7 | TRBD1 | TRBV7-9 | 14 | . | CASSPWTGLSEQYF | TGTGCCAGCAGCCCGTGGACAGGGCTCTCCGAGCAGTACTTC
TRBJ1-1 | . | TRBV20-1 | 11 | . | CSEVEGFEAFF | TGCAGTGAAGTCGAGGGTTTTGAAGCTTTCTTT
TRBJ2-4 | TRBD2 | TRBV4-2 | 18 | . | CASSPDGPMGGSKNIQYF | TGTGCCAGCAGCCCTGACGGGCCAATGGGGGGGTCCAAAAACATTCAGTACTTC
TRBJ2-1 | TRBD2 | TRBV3-1/TRBV3-2 | 20 | once | CASSQDTNGSGSPGENEQFF | TGTGCCAGCAGCCAAGATACGAATGGTAGCGGGAGCCCCGGAGAAAATGAGCAGTTCTTC
TRBJ2-7 | . | TRBV29-1 | 12 | . | CSVGPTGYEQYF | TGCAGCGTTGGTCCGACAGGCTACGAGCAGTACTTC
TRBJ2-1 | TRBD2 | TRBV7-3 | 19 | . | CASSSRPSKTSGLLNEQFF | TGTGCCAGCAGCTCCCGACCCTCGAAGACTAGCGGACTCCTCAATGAGCAGTTCTTC
TRBJ2-7 | . | TRBV21-1 | 15 | . | CASSPRWGTGHEQYF | TGTGCCAGCAGCCCCCGGTGGGGGACTGGGCACGAGCAGTACTTC
TRBJ2-7 | TRBD1 | TRBV6-2/TRBV6-3 | 13 | once | CASSRDRDYEQYF | TGTGCCAGCAGTCGGGACAGGGATTACGAGCAGTACTTC
TRBJ1-1 | . | TRBV19 | 15 | . | CASQVGGSGTAEAFF | TGTGCCAGTCAGGTGGGAGGATCGGGGACGGCTGAAGCTTTCTTT
TRBJ1-1 | . | TRBV12-5 | 12 | . | CASGLHGTEAFF | TGTGCTAGTGGTTTGCACGGCACTGAAGCTTTCTTT
TRBJ1-6 | . | TRBV11-3 | 13 | . | CASSGGRGSPLHF | TGTGCCAGCAGCGGAGGACGGGGGTCACCCCTCCACTTT
TRBJ1-2 | TRBD1 | TRBV5-1 | 13 | . | CASSLRTGYGYTF | TGCGCCAGCAGCTTAAGGACAGGGTATGGCTACACCTTC